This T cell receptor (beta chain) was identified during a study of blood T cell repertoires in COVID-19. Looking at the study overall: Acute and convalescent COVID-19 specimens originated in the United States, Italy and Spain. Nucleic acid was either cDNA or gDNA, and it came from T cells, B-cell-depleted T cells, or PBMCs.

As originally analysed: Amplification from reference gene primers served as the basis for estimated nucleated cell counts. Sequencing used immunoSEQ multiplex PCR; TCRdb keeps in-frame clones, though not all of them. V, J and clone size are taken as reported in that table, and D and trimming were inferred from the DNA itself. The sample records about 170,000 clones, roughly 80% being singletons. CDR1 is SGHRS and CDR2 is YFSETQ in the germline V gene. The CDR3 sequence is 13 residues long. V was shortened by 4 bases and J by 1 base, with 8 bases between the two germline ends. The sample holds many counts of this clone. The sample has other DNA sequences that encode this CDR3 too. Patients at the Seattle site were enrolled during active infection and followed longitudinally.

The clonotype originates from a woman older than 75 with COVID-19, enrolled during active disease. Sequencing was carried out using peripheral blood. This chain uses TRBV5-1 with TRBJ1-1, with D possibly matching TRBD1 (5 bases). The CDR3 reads CASSTGGNTEAFF. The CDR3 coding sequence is TGCGCCAGCAGCACCGGGGGGAACACTGAAGCTTTCTTT.